The rows below give T cell receptor beta chains drawn from one sample of a study of shared clonotypes between healthy human individuals. TCRdb keeps only in-frame clones here, not all; method: immunoSEQ multiplex PCR. Of over a million clones listed, approximately 80% were seen once; the top ten hold 0.5% to 0.6%. The source material was memory CD4+ T cells from PBMCs. The receptors here all came from a man aged 18 to 29 in good health. Some clones in this sample may be carry-over from other donors' samples. Both conserved end residues are trimmed from each CDR3. The size of a clone is reported for some rows only, either as once, few or many, or as a class for expanded clones.

cdr3_aa | j_call | v_call | clone_size
ASSETLTGNGYT | TRBJ1-2 | TRBV6-1 | .
ASSDVGQPTGELF | TRBJ2-2 | TRBV7-9 | few
ASVWEAMGPQH | TRBJ1-5 | TRBV6-1 | many
ASSEDRSRNTIY | TRBJ1-3 | TRBV2 | .
ASSQLAGSSYNEQF | TRBJ2-1 | TRBV4-1 | .
ASSLVSGSMNEQY | TRBJ2-7 | TRBV5-1 | .
ASSQDRTGELF | TRBJ2-2 | TRBV4-3 | .
ASSLRREETQY | TRBJ2-5 | TRBV7-9 | .
ASSISTAVYGYT | TRBJ1-2 | TRBV19 | .
ASSPRPGDEQY | TRBJ2-7 | TRBV28 | .
ASSEVSGLNTEAF | TRBJ1-1 | TRBV6-1 | .
ASSFASDTQY | TRBJ2-3 | TRBV5-5 | .
ASSAGYEQY | TRBJ2-7 | TRBV25-1 | .
ASISGANNEQF | TRBJ2-1 | TRBV28 | .
ASRRSDEQF | TRBJ2-1 | TRBV28 | few
ASSVGGAIYNEQF | TRBJ2-1 | TRBV9 | .
ASSRSTGNQPQH | TRBJ1-5 | TRBV7-9 | .
ASSLEGANNEKLF | TRBJ1-4 | TRBV5-1 | .
ASSFYSFTDTQY | TRBJ2-3 | TRBV5-5 | .
ASRTGGVPEAF | TRBJ1-1 | TRBV28 | .
ASSLRRRNTGELF | TRBJ2-2 | TRBV5-8 | .
ASSSGTYNEQF | TRBJ2-1 | TRBV11-3 | .
ASTYGSYEQY | TRBJ2-7 | TRBV2 | few
ASSLGQGFTEAF | TRBJ1-1 | TRBV7-3 | .
ASSRVLGQGTMNTEAF | TRBJ1-1 | TRBV18 | .
ASSSGTTDTQY | TRBJ2-3 | TRBV6-6 | .
ASSQDGSSSTDTQY | TRBJ2-3 | TRBV4-2 | .
ASSTLAGENYEQY | TRBJ2-7 | TRBV5-1 | .
AIQTGGPYEQY | TRBJ2-7 | TRBV21-1 | .
SASFGQPQH | TRBJ1-5 | TRBV20-1 | .
ASRRRTVAYQPQH | TRBJ1-5 | TRBV28 | .
ASSLLRITFANTGELF | TRBJ2-2 | TRBV5-8 | .
ASSYPGSSYEQY | TRBJ2-7 | TRBV6-6 | .
ASSYSGSRGEQF | TRBJ2-1 | TRBV2 | .
ASSLAGRVYGYT | TRBJ1-2 | TRBV5-1 | .
ASSLGASSGNTIY | TRBJ1-3 | TRBV5-4 | .
ASSPKDGGGPRETQY | TRBJ2-5 | TRBV18 | .
ASSLVGTSRVNEQF | TRBJ2-1 | TRBV11-1 | .
ASRSGLRGSYGYT | TRBJ1-2 | TRBV27 | .
ASSDMGRVYNEQF | TRBJ2-1 | TRBV2 | once
ASKTARGRTDTQY | TRBJ2-3 | TRBV6-5 | .
AIASGGSYNEQF | TRBJ2-1 | TRBV28 | .
AIRGGLVSYEQY | TRBJ2-7 | TRBV10-3 | .
ASSTYRGQGEKLF | TRBJ1-4 | TRBV6-6 | few
ASSLGEWGETQY | TRBJ2-5 | TRBV7-2 | .
ASSLAARGTDTQY | TRBJ2-3 | TRBV5-1 | .
ATSRGGIEANVLT | TRBJ2-6 | TRBV15 | .
ASSPYPPDARGDTIY | TRBJ1-3 | TRBV27 | .
ASSRSTVGTEAF | TRBJ1-1 | TRBV5-6 | .
ASNGLAGVREQY | TRBJ2-7 | TRBV2 | .
ASSQDPGQNYGYT | TRBJ1-2 | TRBV4-1 | .
ASSLSLREQY | TRBJ2-7 | TRBV7-2 | .
ASSIARGGANTEAF | TRBJ1-1 | TRBV19 | .
ASSPAETQY | TRBJ2-5 | TRBV18 | .
ASRGRVVDTQY | TRBJ2-3 | TRBV19 | .
ASRNGLAGTDTQY | TRBJ2-3 | TRBV19 | .
ASSPRDGSNQPQH | TRBJ1-5 | TRBV28 | once
ASTWVGAGGADTQY | TRBJ2-3 | TRBV28 | once
ASSQVGVPDTQY | TRBJ2-3 | TRBV4-2 | .
ASRFLSRGKGSYNEQF | TRBJ2-1 | TRBV12-2 | many